The entry that follows covers one TCR beta chain sequence. This specimen belongs to a study of CD8 T cell repertoires and HIV-1 epitope variants. The V gene end was trimmed by 3 bases and the J gene end by 4 bases; junction bases not matched to a gene: 10. The CDR3 is made up of 16 amino acids. Germline CDR1 and CDR2: LGHNA and YNFKEQ. Measured with immunoSEQ multiplex PCR; TCRdb has only the in-frame clones, and not every one. The sample contains tens of thousands of clones, roughly four fifths of which appear only once. The sequence came from a male donor with HIV. The rearrangement links TRBV4-2 to TRBJ1-1, with 8 bases aligning to TRBD1. Material for sequencing was uncultured baseline CD8+ T cells from peripheral blood mononuclear cells (PBMCs). The CDR3 region has the DNA TGTGCCAGCAGCCAGCTCGACAGGGGTTTTTCCACTGAAGCTTTCTTT. It specifies CASSQLDRGFSTEAFF.